What follows describes a single T cell receptor (beta chain). The antigen is undetermined. All of the donors were Caucasians in good health. The data originate from a study of identical twins. Study observations and caveats: Cord blood beta clonotypes that were abundant carried fewer insertions, and memory repertoires showed no such trend. Possibly, invariant MAIT and iNKT cells partly confounded zero-insertion analyses.

TCRdb re-derived calls from the 5' RACE reads in MiXCR, one entry per CDR3 protein. The sample lists approximately 490,000 distinct CDR3 sequences; 20% to 25% were seen once. CDR1 LNHDA and CDR2 SQIVND come from the germline V gene (reference sequence). The CDR3 covers 13 residues. Trimming removed 3 bases at V and 4 bases at J, with 9 bases between. These data were also filed under a second study, of yellow fever vaccine responses in identical twins.

The J gene is TRBJ1-1, the V gene TRBV19, with unresolved D. Source material: CD4+ T cells sorted from blood. This sequence originates from a woman aged 18-29 years in good health. CDR3: CASSISEITEAFF. Written as DNA, the CDR3 is TGTGCCAGTAGTATTTCGGAGATCACTGAAGCTTTCTTT.